The 26 T cell receptor beta chains given below trace back to one sample, sequenced in a study of patients and donors after allogeneic stem cell transplantation. TCRdb redid the calling of the RT-PCR reads with MiXCR, one entry per CDR3 protein. Found here are hundreds of thousands of distinct CDR3 sequences, around 16% of them singletons; the top ten hold 7.2%. Sequenced: blood, either unsorted or a sorted T cell fraction (not recorded which). The source is a human donor who was either an allogeneic HSCT recipient or a stem cell or donor lymphocyte infusion donor (not recorded which). It is not recorded whose cells these are; they may come from a transplant donor.

The CDR3 DNA follows: TGCAGTGCTAGAAGTAGCGGGGGAGGCTCCTACGAGCAGTACTTC. It is translated as CSARSSGGGSYEQYF. The V call is TRBV20-1, the J call TRBJ2-7; TRBD2 matches at 9 bases. Germline CDR1 DFQATT, CDR2 SNEGSKA (reference sequence). CDR3 length: 15 residues. J was trimmed by 0 bases and V by 2 bases; bases with no gene match: 5.

This chain connects TRBV4-1 to TRBJ2-6; weak D call: TRBD2 (6 bases). CDR1 and CDR2 from the germline V gene are MGHRA and YSYEKL. The CDR3 length is 16 residues. V lost 0 bases to trimming and J lost 4 bases, with 10 bases between them. The CDR3 region is CASSQETAGGANVLTF. The CDR3 nucleotides are TGCGCCAGCAGCCAAGAGACTGCGGGGGGGGCCAACGTCCTGACTTTC.

The genes are TRBV5-1 and TRBJ2-3; TRBD2 agrees at 14 bases. Germline CDR1 reads SGHRS; CDR2 reads YFSETQ. With 1 base clipped from V and 6 bases from J, the junction kept 4 bases outside the gene matches. The CDR3 has 16 residues. CDR3 sequence reads: CASSLRLAGGEDTQYF. The CDR3 region has the DNA TGCGCCAGCAGCTTGAGACTAGCGGGAGGGGAGGATACGCAGTATTTT.

This clonotype was seen more than once but under ten times. The rearrangement uses TRBV5-1 and TRBJ1-3; D gene ambiguous. Between the trimmed V and J ends, which lost 5 bases and 10 bases, there was a span of 7 bases. The CDR3 has 10 amino acids. Looked up from germline, CDR1 is SGHRS and CDR2 is YFSETQ. CDR3: CASRGRTIYF. In nucleotides, the CDR3 is TGCGCCAGCAGGGGGAGGACCATATATTTT.

The chain combines TRBV18 with TRBJ2-5; either TRBD1 or TRBD2 may supply D (7 bases each). The CDR3 is 15 amino acids. Per germline, CDR1 KGHSH and CDR2 LQKENI. The V end lost 6 bases, the J end lost 4 bases, and 18 bases lay between the germline ends. CDR3 nucleotides: TGTGCCAGCTCCTCTAGGACAGGACTAGGAGAGACCCAGTACTTC. This codes for CASSSRTGLGETQYF.

Ten or more counts support this clonotype. The chain recombines TRBV6-2 or TRBV6-3 with TRBJ1-1; D is perhaps TRBD1 (5 bases). The CDR3 contains 12 residues. Looked up from germline, CDR1 is MNHEY and CDR2 is SVGEGT. V was pared by 2 bases and J by 4 bases, with 5 bases between. The CDR3 coding sequence is TGTGCCAGCAGTTACGGGGGCACTGAAGCTTTCTTT. This translates into CASSYGGTEAFF.

This chain connects TRBV7-2 to TRBJ1-2, with a possible D match to TRBD1 (5 bases). Germline-derived CDR1 and CDR2 are SGHTA and FQGNSA. Trimming took 7 bases from V and 6 from J, leaving 9 bases between them. The CDR3 extends over 11 amino acids. The CDR3 loop is CASTRVDGYTF. The CDR3 DNA sequence: TGTGCCAGCACCAGGGTTGATGGCTACACCTTC.

This clonotype was seen once. The chain is built from TRBV3-1 and TRBJ2-1; 7 nucleotides match TRBD2. This CDR3 has 13 residues. V dropped 6 bases and J dropped 16; count of bases not matched to a gene: 15. Germline CDR1 and CDR2: LGHDT and YNNKEL (reference sequence). The CDR3 nucleotides are TGTGCCAGCAGACTGGGCCAGGGAGGGTTGTTCTTCTTC. Translating it yields CASRLGQGGLFFF.

This clonotype was observed many times. The chain has TRBV7-9 and TRBJ2-1; D may match TRBD1 or TRBD2 (6 bases each). CDR1 and CDR2 (germline): SEHNR, FQNEAQ (reference sequence). V was cut by 8 bases and J by 8 bases, with 13 bases left in between. The CDR3 is 12 amino acids. The CDR3 sequence is CASEGGWYEQFF. The CDR3 bases are TGTGCCAGCGAGGGGGGATGGTATGAGCAGTTCTTC.

This clonotype showed up just once. The chain couples TRBV6-2 or TRBV6-3 to TRBJ2-1, with TRBD1 matching 10 bases. The V segment lost 6 bases and the J segment 7 bases; nucleotides outside the gene matches: 12. Germline V lookup: CDR1 MNHEY, CDR2 SVGEGT. CDR3 size: 16 residues. Here the CDR3 DNA reads TGTGCCAGCAGCCGCATCCGGGACAGGGGAAGAAATGAGCAGTTCTTC. Protein product: CASSRIRDRGRNEQFF.

The V gene is TRBV4-1, the J gene TRBJ2-1; possibly TRBD2 for D (6 bases). The V gene lost 3 bases and the J gene lost 5 bases, with 17 bases spanning the gap. In germline, CDR1 is MGHRA, CDR2 YSYEKL. CDR3 size: 16 residues. CDR3 DNA: TGCGCCAGCAGCCAGATCCCTTCACGGGGGAACAATGAGCAGTTCTTC. Residues: CASSQIPSRGNNEQFF.

This chain connects TRBV6-1 to TRBJ1-2; tentatively, D is TRBD1 (5 bases). Germline V CDR1 and CDR2: MNHNS, SASEGT. Trimming stripped 1 base from V and 7 bases from J, with 13 bases between. This CDR3 is 14 amino acids long. CDR3 coding DNA: TGTGCCAGCAGTGAAGGGACCAGGGCTGGTGGCTACACCTTC. This sequence encodes CASSEGTRAGGYTF.

This clonotype was found a few times. The genes are TRBV11-1 and TRBJ2-5; 7 nucleotides match TRBD2. Germline V gives CDR1 SGHAT, CDR2 FQDESV (reference sequence). The CDR3 has 15 residues. V lost 5 bases and J lost 0; bases outside the gene matches: 6. The CDR3 reads CASSPLGGYQETQYF. In nucleotides, the CDR3 is TGTGCCAGCAGCCCGTTGGGAGGGTACCAAGAGACCCAGTACTTC.

This clonotype was observed a handful of times. The genes are TRBV7-8 and TRBJ2-7; 10 nucleotides agree with TRBD1. Germline V gene lookup returns CDR1 SGHVS and CDR2 FQNEAQ. The CDR3 sequence is 15 residues long. After removal of 5 bases from V and 3 bases from J, the junction contained 7 bases not matched to a gene. The CDR3 nucleotides are TGTGCCAGCAGCAACACGGACAGGGGGTTCTACGAGCAGTACTTC. This encodes CASSNTDRGFYEQYF. Combining the CDR3 with reference TRBV7-8 and TRBJ2-7 gives the whole variable domain GAGVSQSPRYKVAKRGQDVALRCDPISGHVSLFWYQQALGQGPEFLTYFQNEAQLDKSGLPSDRFFAERPEGSVSTLKIQRTQQEDSAVYLCASSNTDRGFYEQYFGPGTRLTVT.

In nucleotides, the CDR3 is TGTGCCAGCTCACCAGGGCAGGGAAAGAGCTATGGCTACACCTTC. Translated, it gives CASSPGQGKSYGYTF. The chain couples TRBV18 to TRBJ1-2; TRBD1 is a possible D gene (5 bases). The CDR3 has 15 amino acids. CDR1 is KGHSH and CDR2 is LQKENI in the germline V gene. The V end lost 2 bases, the J end lost 4 bases, and 14 bases lay between the germline ends.

The sample holds many counts of this clonotype. The chain is built from TRBV5-1 and TRBJ2-1; TRBD2 aligns across 8 bases. Trimming removed 7 bases from V and 6 bases from J; junction bases left unmatched: 3. There are 12 residues in the CDR3. Looked up from germline, CDR1 is SGHRS and CDR2 is YFSETQ. The CDR3 nucleotides read TGCGCCAGCGGACTAGCCGGCAATGAGCAGTTCTTC. This sequence encodes CASGLAGNEQFF. Full variable domain (rest looked up from reference TRBV5-1 and TRBJ2-1): KAGVTQTPRYLIKTRGQQVTLSCSPISGHRSVSWYQQTPGQGLQFLFEYFSETQRNKGNFPGRFSGRQFSNSRSEMNVSTLELGDSALYLCASGLAGNEQFFGPGTRLTVL.

This clonotype was found many times. This rearrangement joins TRBV24-1 to TRBJ2-5, with D perhaps matching TRBD1 (5 bases). CDR3 length: 15 amino acids. Germline CDR1 reads KGHDR; CDR2 reads SFDVKD. Trimming cost V 0 bases and J 2 bases, with 9 bases left between them. CDR3 DNA sequence: TGTGCCACCAGTGATTTGTACGCAGGGCAAGAGACCCAGTACTTC. It codes for CATSDLYAGQETQYF.

This clonotype came up many times. CDR3 sequence reads: CASSPKTWRVETQYF. The CDR3 DNA reads as TGTGCCAGCAGCCCCAAAACTTGGAGGGTGGAGACCCAGTACTTC. The chain is built from TRBV11-2 and TRBJ2-5; a weak D match, TRBD2 (6 bases). Trimming took 5 bases from V and 5 from J, leaving 18 bases between them. Germline assignment: CDR1 SGHAT and CDR2 FQNNGV. The CDR3 covers 15 residues.

The chain carries TRBV7-2 and TRBJ2-1; D gene uncertain. Germline assignment: CDR1 SGHTA and CDR2 FQGNSA. The CDR3 sequence is 12 residues long. V was clipped by 5 bases and J by 9 bases, with 11 bases between them. The DNA for the CDR3 is TGTGCCAGCAGCCATTCCCTCCCTGAGCAGTTCTTC. Its protein product is CASSHSLPEQFF.

This clonotype has just a few counts. The chain is built from TRBV7-9 and TRBJ2-7, with D uncertain. Germline V gene sequence: CDR1 SEHNR, CDR2 FQNEAQ (reference sequence). V was pared by 4 bases and J by 5 bases, with 6 bases between. The CDR3 has 11 amino acids. The CDR3 nucleotides are TGTGCCAGCAGCTACGGCGACGAGCAGTACTTC. Translation gives CASSYGDEQYF.

This clonotype was observed a few times. The chain's CDR3 is CASSLGGGLNYEQYF. The DNA for the CDR3 is TGCGCCAGCAGCTTGGGAGGTGGATTAAACTACGAGCAGTACTTC. The chain joins TRBV5-1 to TRBJ2-7; D is uncertain. This CDR3 region has 15 residues. Trimming took 0 bases from V and 3 from J, leaving 13 bases between them. Germline CDR1 is SGHRS and CDR2 is YFSETQ.

In this sample, this clonotype turned up a few times. The genes are TRBV28 and TRBJ2-2, with 8 bases matching TRBD1. J gave up 7 bases and V 6 bases, and 10 bases lay outside the gene matches. This CDR3 has 15 residues. The germline gives CDR1 MDHEN, CDR2 SYDVKM. CDR3 protein: CASRSPTGAGGELFF. The CDR3 DNA follows: TGTGCCAGCAGGTCACCGACAGGGGCGGGCGGGGAGCTGTTTTTT.

This clonotype has only a few counts. V and J are TRBV5-1 and TRBJ2-3; a weak D match, TRBD1 (6 bases). CDR1 SGHRS and CDR2 YFSETQ come from the germline V gene. This CDR3 region has 16 residues. Trimming took 4 bases from V and 2 from J, leaving 17 bases between them. CDR3 DNA sequence: TGCGCCAGCAGCCACGGGACATCAAGTCCCACAGATACGCAGTATTTT. Amino acid sequence: CASSHGTSSPTDTQYF.

This clonotype was recorded many times. The chain is built from TRBV12-3 or TRBV12-4 and TRBJ1-5; the match to TRBD1 covers 8 bases. Trimming removed 4 bases from V and 4 bases from J; junction bases left unmatched: 3. The CDR3 is 14 residues long. The CDR3 coding sequence is TGTGCCAGCAGTTACCGGACAGGGAATCAGCCCCAGCATTTT. Its protein product is CASSYRTGNQPQHF.

The V gene is TRBV11-1, the J gene TRBJ1-6; the D gene is possibly TRBD1 (5 bases). The length of the CDR3 is 14 residues. CDR1 SGHAT and CDR2 FQDESV come from the germline V gene (reference sequence). Trimming removed 3 bases from V and 10 bases from J, with 13 bases in between. CDR3 loop: CASSFLGEGSPLHF. CDR3 nucleotides: TGTGCCAGCAGCTTCTTAGGGGAAGGATCACCCCTCCACTTT.

J is TRBJ1-2 and V is TRBV24-1, with D uncertain. V was cut by 4 bases and J by 4 bases, with 15 bases left in between. This CDR3 spans 15 amino acids. CDR1 and CDR2 from the germline V gene are KGHDR and SFDVKD. The chain's CDR3 is CATSDRAPVLYGYTF. The CDR3 coding sequence is TGTGCCACCAGTGACCGGGCTCCGGTTCTCTATGGCTACACCTTC.